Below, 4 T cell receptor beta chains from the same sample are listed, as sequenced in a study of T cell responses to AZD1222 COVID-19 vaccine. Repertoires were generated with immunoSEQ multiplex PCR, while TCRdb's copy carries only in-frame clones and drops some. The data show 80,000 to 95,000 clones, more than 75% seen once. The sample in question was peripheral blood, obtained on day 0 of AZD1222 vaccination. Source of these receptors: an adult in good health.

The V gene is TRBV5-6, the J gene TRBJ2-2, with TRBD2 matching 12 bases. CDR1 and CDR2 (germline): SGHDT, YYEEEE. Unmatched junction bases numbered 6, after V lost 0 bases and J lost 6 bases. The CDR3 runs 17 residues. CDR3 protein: CASSLGLAGGFAGELFF. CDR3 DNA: TGTGCCAGCAGCTTGGGGCTAGCGGGAGGGTTCGCCGGGGAGCTGTTTTTT.

CDR3 protein: CASSGGRASYNEQFF. The CDR3 DNA reads TGTGCCAGCAGTGGCGGGAGGGCCTCCTACAATGAGCAGTTCTTC. The chain combines TRBV2 with TRBJ2-1, with 9 bases lining up with TRBD2. V dropped 4 bases and J dropped 0; count of bases not matched to a gene: 1. CDR1 is SNHLY, CDR2 FYNNEI, per germline. The CDR3 length is 15 residues.

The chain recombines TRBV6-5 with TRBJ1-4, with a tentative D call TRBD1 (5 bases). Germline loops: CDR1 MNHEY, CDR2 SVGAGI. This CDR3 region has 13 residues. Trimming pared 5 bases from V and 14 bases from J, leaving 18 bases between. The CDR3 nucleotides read TGTGCCAGCAGTAACACACGGGCAGGGTATCTGTTTTTT. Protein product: CASSNTRAGYLFF.

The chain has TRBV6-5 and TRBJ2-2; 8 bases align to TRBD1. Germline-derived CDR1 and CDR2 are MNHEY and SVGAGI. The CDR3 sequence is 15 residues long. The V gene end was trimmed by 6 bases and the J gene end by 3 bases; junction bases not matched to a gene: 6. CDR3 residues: CASRINRGDTGELFF. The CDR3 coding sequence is TGTGCCAGCAGGATTAACAGGGGGGACACCGGGGAGCTGTTTTTT.